A selection of T cell receptor beta chains follows, all from one sample in a study of human T cells and chemical hapten exposure. TCRdb re-derived calls from the RACE reads in MiXCR, one entry per CDR3 protein. The repertoire holds 300,000 to 450,000 distinct CDR3 sequences, with approximately 5.1% as singletons. The sequencing used whole blood, collected in connection with sensitization to the hapten diphenylcyclopropenone (DPC). Receptors were obtained from a woman between 50 and 59 years old with alopecia areata. Some clones in this sample may be carry-over from other donors' samples. CDR3s leave out the opening cysteine and the closing phenylalanine or tryptophan.

v_call	cdr3_aa
TRBV28	ASSPKGKNTEAF
TRBV25-1	ASSESLIARPYEQY
TRBV5-4	ASSLVSGSYEQY
TRBV6-2/TRBV6-3	ASTDRANYGYT
TRBV6-5	ASSRGQGPEQY
TRBV18	ASSPPGQGAYEQY
TRBV29-1	SVEGRDRGSYEQY
TRBV12-5	ASGLEAGQGYT
TRBV7-2	ASSLTKTQY
TRBV12-3/TRBV12-4	ASSLSGHREYNEKLF
TRBV6-5	ATSDLSRNEQF
TRBV7-9	ASGGVDIQY
TRBV29-1	SALLAGGPHSTDTQY
TRBV12-3/TRBV12-4	ASSFTGTSGSYNEQF
TRBV5-1	ASSSGLAGAQETQY
TRBV12-3/TRBV12-4	ASSLRGSGGSEQF
TRBV10-3	AISETGEAF
TRBV6-2/TRBV6-3	ASSYSKQGWY
TRBV4-1	ASSQDRGWNQPQH
TRBV27	ASSTQGPVPYEQY
TRBV7-2	ASSPRTDFGYGYT
TRBV21-1	ASSKRRGKVETQY
TRBV27	ASRGTSGASSSYEQY
TRBV5-1	ASNGGGARETQY
TRBV7-8	ASSTRLPGGSQETQY
TRBV4-2	ASSQEQLAVLAEQY
TRBV29-1	SVEGRYGYT
TRBV2	ASRKTSGSGDTQY
TRBV28	ASSGDVEETQY
TRBV27	ASSLSFGETQY
TRBV28	ASSLQLYGYT
TRBV28	ASRQGRSYEQY
TRBV27	ASSPRDRDGKLF
TRBV4-1	ASRYRVVGTDTQY
TRBV5-1	ASSLGARGYT
TRBV15	ATSRDRVGEQY
TRBV7-9	ASSLVKSGRNYGYT
TRBV18	ASSPLPSRSETQY
TRBV3-1	ASSQGQNNYGYT
TRBV10-3	AISEKAGGPVEQETQY
TRBV7-3	ASSSLPNSAQY
TRBV5-1	ASSRQGLTIDTQY
TRBV27	ASSLLLGEQF
TRBV6-2/TRBV6-3	ASPPGDKKGTDTQY
TRBV29-1	SVDGAEAF
TRBV7-9	ASRPPLRVGEKQF
TRBV20-1	SAGRQGYYEQY
TRBV3-1	ASTQGGPGELF
TRBV29-1	SVWDGGNGYT
TRBV19	ASSLKGSLAKNIQY
TRBV5-1	ASSLVGGGGNTIY
TRBV7-6	ASSLASAGELF
TRBV20-1	SARVGGLTEAF
TRBV9	ASSVVESAGDEQF